This T cell receptor (beta chain) was sequenced in a study of cytomegalovirus exposure and HLA in healthy donors. CDR3 size: 16 residues. Per the germline V gene, CDR1 is MNHEY and CDR2 is SVGAGI. The V and J ends lost 4 bases and 1 base, in that order; junction bases with no gene match: 8. Study findings and constraints: A few CMV-associated chains were confirmed in vitro to be specific for CMV antigens. The productive fraction for most TCR beta V segments was about 87% or about 30% in an earlier analysis. Analyses of presence and absence presupposed an approximately uniform sequencing depth across donors. The majority of CMV-associated TCR beta chains were reported as apparently HLA-restricted in a later analysis.

With respect to this clone: The antigen is not known.

PCR used 60 Vbeta primers and 13 Jbeta primers. The protocol was immunoSEQ multiplex PCR, while the TCRdb copy is restricted to in-frame clones and leaves out a portion. The data include around 60,000 clones; the top ten clones carry 3.6%. The receptor comes from a woman between 18 and 30 years old in good health and CMV-seronegative. The chain carries TRBV6-5 and TRBJ2-5; TRBD2 agrees at 8 bases. The sequenced sample consisted of PBMCs. CDR3 sequence (DNA): TGTGCCAGCAGTTCCTTTTCGGGGGGGGGCCAAGAGACCCAGTACTTC. It yields the protein CASSSFSGGGQETQYF.